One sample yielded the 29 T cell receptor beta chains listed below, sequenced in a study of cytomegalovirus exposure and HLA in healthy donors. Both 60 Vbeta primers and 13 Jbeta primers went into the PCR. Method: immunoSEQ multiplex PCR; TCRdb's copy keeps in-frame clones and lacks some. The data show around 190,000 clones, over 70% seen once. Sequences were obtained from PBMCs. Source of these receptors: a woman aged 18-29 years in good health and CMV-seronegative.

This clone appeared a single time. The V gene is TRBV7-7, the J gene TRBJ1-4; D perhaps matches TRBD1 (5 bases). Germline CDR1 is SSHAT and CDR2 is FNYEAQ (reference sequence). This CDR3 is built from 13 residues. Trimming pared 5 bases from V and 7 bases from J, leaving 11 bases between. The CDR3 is CASSPRGGEKLFF. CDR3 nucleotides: TGTGCCAGCAGCCCGCGGGGGGGTGAAAAACTGTTTTTT.

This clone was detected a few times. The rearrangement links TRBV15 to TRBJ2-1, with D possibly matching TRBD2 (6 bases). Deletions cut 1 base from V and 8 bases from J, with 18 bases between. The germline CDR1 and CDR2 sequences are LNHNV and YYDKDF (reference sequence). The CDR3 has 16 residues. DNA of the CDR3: TGTGCCACCAGCAGAGTCGGGACTCTTTCTTATGATGAGCAGTTCTTC. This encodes CATSRVGTLSYDEQFF.

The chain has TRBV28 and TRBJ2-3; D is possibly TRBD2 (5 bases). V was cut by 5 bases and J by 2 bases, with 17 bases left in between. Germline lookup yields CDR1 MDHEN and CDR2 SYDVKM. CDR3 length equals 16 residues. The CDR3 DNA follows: TGTGCCAGCAGTCCCTCGCTAGCAGATTACACAGATACGCAGTATTTT. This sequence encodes CASSPSLADYTDTQYF.

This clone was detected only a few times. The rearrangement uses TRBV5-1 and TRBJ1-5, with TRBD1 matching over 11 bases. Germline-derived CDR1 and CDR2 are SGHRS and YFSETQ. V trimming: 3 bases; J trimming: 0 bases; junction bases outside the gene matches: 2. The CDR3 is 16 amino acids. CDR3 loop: CASSSGTGGSNQPQHF. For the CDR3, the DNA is TGCGCCAGCAGCTCCGGGACAGGGGGTAGCAATCAGCCCCAGCATTTT.

This CDR3 reads CASSPGTGLYYEQYF. CDR3 sequence (DNA): TGTGCCAGCTCACCCGGGACAGGCCTCTATTACGAGCAGTACTTC. The chain employs TRBV18 and TRBJ2-7; the match to TRBD1 covers 8 bases. V was pared by 3 bases and J by 4 bases, with 8 bases of the junction left unmatched. CDR1 KGHSH and CDR2 LQKENI come from the germline V gene. The CDR3 contains 15 residues. The full variable domain, with the rest looked up from reference TRBV18 and TRBJ2-7, is NAGVMQNPRHLVRRRGQEARLRCSPMKGHSHVYWYRQLPEEGLKFMVYLQKENIIDESGMPKERFSAEFPKEGPSILRIQQVVRGDSAAYFCASSPGTGLYYEQYFGPGTRLTVT.

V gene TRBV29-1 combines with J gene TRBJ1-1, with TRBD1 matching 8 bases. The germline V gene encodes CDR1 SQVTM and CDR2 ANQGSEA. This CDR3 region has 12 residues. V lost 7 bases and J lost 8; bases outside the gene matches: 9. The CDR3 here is CSARQGAPEAFF. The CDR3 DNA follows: TGCAGCGCTCGGCAGGGGGCGCCAGAAGCTTTCTTT.

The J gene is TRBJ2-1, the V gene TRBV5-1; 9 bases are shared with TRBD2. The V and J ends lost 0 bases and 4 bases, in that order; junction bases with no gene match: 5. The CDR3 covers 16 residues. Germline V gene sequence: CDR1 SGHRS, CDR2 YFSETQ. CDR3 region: CASSLELAGIYNEQFF. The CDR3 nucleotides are TGCGCCAGCAGCTTGGAGCTAGCGGGGATATACAATGAGCAGTTCTTC.

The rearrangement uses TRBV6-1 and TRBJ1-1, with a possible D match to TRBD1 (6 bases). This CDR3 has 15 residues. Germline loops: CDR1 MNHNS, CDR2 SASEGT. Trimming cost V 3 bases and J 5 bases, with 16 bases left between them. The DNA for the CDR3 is TGTGCCAGCAGTGATCAAAGGAGGGGGGGGACTGAAGCTTTCTTT. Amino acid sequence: CASSDQRRGGTEAFF.

DNA for the CDR3: TGTGCCAGCAGCCAGAGGCTAGGTGCTCTGTTCTTC. Translation gives CASSQRLGALFF. This chain joins TRBV14 and TRBJ2-1; D gene ambiguous. This CDR3 region has 12 residues. Germline assignment: CDR1 SGHDN and CDR2 FVKESK. Trimming removed 3 bases from V and 15 bases from J, with 15 bases in between.

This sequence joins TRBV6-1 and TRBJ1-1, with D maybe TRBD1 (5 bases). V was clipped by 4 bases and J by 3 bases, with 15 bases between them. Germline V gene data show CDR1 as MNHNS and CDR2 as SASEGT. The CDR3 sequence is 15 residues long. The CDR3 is CASSALRQGDTEAFF. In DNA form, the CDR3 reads TGTGCCAGCAGTGCCCTTCGTCAGGGTGACACTGAAGCTTTCTTT.

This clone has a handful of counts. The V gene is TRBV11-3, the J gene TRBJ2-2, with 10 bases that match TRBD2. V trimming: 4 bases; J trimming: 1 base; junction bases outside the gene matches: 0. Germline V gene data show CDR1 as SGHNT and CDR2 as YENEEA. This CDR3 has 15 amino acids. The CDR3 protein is CASSWTSGNTGELFF. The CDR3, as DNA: TGTGCCAGCAGCTGGACTAGCGGGAACACCGGGGAGCTGTTTTTT.

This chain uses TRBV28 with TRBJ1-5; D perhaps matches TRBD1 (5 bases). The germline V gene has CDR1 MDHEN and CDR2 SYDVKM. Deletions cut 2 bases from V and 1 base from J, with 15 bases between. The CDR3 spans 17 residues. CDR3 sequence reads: CASSLPDTALSNQPQHF. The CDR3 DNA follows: TGTGCCAGCAGTTTACCGGACACGGCACTAAGCAATCAGCCCCAGCATTTT.

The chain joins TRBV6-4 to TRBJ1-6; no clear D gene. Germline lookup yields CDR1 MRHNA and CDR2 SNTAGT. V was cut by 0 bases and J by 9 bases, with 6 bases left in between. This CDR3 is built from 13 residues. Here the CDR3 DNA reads TGTGCCAGCAGTGACTCGAACTCTTCACCCCTCCACTTT. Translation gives CASSDSNSSPLHF.

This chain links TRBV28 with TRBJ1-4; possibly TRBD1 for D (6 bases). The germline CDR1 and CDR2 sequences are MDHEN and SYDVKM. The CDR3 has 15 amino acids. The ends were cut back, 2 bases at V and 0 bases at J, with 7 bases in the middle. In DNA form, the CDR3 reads TGTGCCAGCAGTTTAGGACAGCCAACTAATGAAAAACTGTTTTTT. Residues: CASSLGQPTNEKLFF.

The CDR3 region has the DNA TGTGCCAGCAGCTACCGGGAGAACTACGAGCAGTACTTC. As protein: CASSYRENYEQYF. The chain joins TRBV7-8 to TRBJ2-7; D is possibly TRBD2 (6 bases). V lost 4 bases and J 3 bases, leaving 10 bases between the germline ends. CDR3 length: 13 residues. Germline CDR1 is SGHVS and CDR2 is FQNEAQ.

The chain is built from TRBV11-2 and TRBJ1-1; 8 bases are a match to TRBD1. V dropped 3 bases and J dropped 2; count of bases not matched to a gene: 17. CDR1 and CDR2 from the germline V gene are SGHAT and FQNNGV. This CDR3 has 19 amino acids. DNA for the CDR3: TGTGCCAGCAGCTTGGCGACAGGGGATAGACTTTGGAAAAACACTGAAGCTTTCTTT. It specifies CASSLATGDRLWKNTEAFF.

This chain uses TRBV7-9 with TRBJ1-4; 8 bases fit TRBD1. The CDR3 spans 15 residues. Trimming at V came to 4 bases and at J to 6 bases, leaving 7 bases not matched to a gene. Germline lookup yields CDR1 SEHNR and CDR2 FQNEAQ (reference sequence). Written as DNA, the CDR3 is TGTGCCAGCAGCTCAGGACAGGGCGTTGATGAAAAACTGTTTTTT. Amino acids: CASSSGQGVDEKLFF.

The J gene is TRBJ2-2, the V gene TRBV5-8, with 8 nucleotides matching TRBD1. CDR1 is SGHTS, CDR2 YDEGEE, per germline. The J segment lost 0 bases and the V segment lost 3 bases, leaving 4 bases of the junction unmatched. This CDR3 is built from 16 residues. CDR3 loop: CASSSRDRPNTGELFF. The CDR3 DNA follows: TGTGCCAGCAGCTCCCGGGACAGGCCGAACACCGGGGAGCTGTTTTTT.

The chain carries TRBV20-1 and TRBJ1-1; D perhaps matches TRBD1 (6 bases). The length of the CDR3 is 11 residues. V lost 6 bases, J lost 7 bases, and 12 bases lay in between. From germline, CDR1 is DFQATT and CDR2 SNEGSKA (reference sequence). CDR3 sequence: CSADDRFEAFF. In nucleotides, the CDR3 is TGCAGTGCCGATGACAGGTTTGAAGCTTTCTTT.

The CDR3 is CASRLQGGAGELFF. The CDR3 DNA reads TGTGCCAGCAGGCTACAGGGGGGGGCCGGGGAGCTGTTTTTT. V is TRBV28 and J is TRBJ2-2; D perhaps matches TRBD1 (8 bases). Germline CDR1 reads MDHEN; CDR2 reads SYDVKM. Trimming cost V 6 bases and J 6 bases, with 14 bases left between them. This CDR3 region has 14 residues. Filled out from reference TRBV28 and TRBJ2-2, the complete variable domain reads DVKVTQSSRYLVKRTGEKVFLECVQDMDHENMFWYRQDPGLGLRLIYFSYDVKMKEKGDIPEGYSVSREKKERFSLILESASTNQTSMYLCASRLQGGAGELFFGEGSRLTVL.

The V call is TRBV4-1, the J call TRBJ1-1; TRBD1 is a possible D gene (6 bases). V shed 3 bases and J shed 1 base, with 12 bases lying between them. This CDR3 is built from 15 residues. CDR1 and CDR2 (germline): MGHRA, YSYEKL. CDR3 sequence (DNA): TGCGCCAGCAGCCACAGGGACAACCAGAACACTGAAGCTTTCTTT. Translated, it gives CASSHRDNQNTEAFF.

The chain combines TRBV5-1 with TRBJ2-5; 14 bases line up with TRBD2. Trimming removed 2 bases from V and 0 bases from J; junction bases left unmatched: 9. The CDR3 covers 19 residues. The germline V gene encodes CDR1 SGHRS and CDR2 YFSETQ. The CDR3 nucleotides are TGCGCCAGCAGCTTTCCTCGACTAGCGGGGGGGCAGGACCAAGAGACCCAGTACTTC. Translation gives CASSFPRLAGGQDQETQYF.

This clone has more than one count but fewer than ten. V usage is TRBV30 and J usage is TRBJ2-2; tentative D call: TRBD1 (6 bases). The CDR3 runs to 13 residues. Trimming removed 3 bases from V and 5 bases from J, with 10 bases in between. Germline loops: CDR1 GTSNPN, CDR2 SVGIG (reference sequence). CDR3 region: CAWRRTETGELFF. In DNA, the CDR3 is TGTGCCTGGAGGAGGACAGAAACCGGGGAGCTGTTTTTT.

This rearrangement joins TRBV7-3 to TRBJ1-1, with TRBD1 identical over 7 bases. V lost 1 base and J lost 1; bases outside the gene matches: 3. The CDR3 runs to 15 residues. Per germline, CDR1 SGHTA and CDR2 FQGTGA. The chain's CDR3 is CASSLKAGGNTEAFF. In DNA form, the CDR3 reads TGTGCCAGCAGCTTAAAGGCAGGGGGGAACACTGAAGCTTTCTTT.

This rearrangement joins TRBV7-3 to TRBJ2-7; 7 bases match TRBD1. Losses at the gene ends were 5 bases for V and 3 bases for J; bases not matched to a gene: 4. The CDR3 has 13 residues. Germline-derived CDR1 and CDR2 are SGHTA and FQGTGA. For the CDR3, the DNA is TGTGCCAGCAGCCCTTCAGGGGGCTACGAGCAGTACTTC. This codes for CASSPSGGYEQYF.

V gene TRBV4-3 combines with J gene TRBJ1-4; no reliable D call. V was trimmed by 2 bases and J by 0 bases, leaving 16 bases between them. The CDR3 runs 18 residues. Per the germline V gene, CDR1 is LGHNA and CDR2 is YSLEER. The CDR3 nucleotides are TGCGCCAGCAGCCAATACCTAGCCCAAGGAGCAACTAATGAAAAACTGTTTTTT. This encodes CASSQYLAQGATNEKLFF.

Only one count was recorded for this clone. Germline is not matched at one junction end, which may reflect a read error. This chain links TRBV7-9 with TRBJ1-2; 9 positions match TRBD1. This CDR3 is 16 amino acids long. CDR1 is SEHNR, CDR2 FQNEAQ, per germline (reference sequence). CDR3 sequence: CSSSVSTGTGNYGYTF. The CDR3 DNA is TGTTCCAGCAGCGTAAGCACCGGGACAGGGAACTATGGCTACACCTTC.

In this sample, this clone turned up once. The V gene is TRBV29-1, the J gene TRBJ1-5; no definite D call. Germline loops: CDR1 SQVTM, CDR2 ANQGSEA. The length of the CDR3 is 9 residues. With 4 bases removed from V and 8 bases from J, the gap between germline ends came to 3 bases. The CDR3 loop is CSVGEPQHF. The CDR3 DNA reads TGCAGCGTTGGAGAGCCCCAGCATTTT.

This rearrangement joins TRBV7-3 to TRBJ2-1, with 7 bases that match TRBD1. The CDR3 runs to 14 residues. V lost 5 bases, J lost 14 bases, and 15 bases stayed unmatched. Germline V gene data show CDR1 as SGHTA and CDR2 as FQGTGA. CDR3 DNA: TGTGCCAGCAGCCCCAACCCCCCGACAGGGCGGGAGTTCTTC. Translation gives CASSPNPPTGREFF.